This TCR beta chain was observed in a study of blood T cell repertoires in COVID-19 (dated by TCRdb to the early 2020s). Broadly, across the study: Samples covering the acute and convalescent phases of COVID-19 were provided by collaborators in the United States, Italy and Spain. The prospective study material was composed of cDNA or gDNA derived from T cells, B-cell-depleted T cells, or PBMCs. Subjects who had been exposed to COVID-19, were actively infected with it, or had recovered from it provided the deeply sampled blood TCRbeta repertoires that made up the dataset. A freely available public database, intended as a resource for researchers studying the immune response to SARS-CoV-2, is where the repertoires were released. The samples were drawn from the first 160 participants of the ongoing ImmuneRACE study and from some 1,300 subjects provided by 6 global collaborators. The sample metadata nearly always contained a de-identified subject ID, COVID-19 status, age in years and sex. Where available, HLA class I and class II types were obtained from metadata supplied by the sample provider rather than from assay-based typing.

The investigation overall reported the following: How much clinical and demographic metadata was included differed by source and by participant, and the metadata was provided uncurated.

The immunoSEQ Assay, a bias-controlled multiplex PCR, was used to amplify TCRbeta CDR3 regions from genomic DNA. The authors' pipeline ran thus. Nucleated cell counts per sample were estimated from amplification of reference gene primers within the assay. Sequence reads were collapsed and filtered to measure the absolute abundance of every unique TCRbeta CDR3 rearrangement. For each sample, productive Simpson clonality was calculated by taking the square root of Simpson's diversity index across productive rearrangements. The table comes from immuneACCESS by way of TCRdb, which keeps in-frame sequences with V and J called. Part of the clones is missing from these tables; in studies checked, under half for an unresolved V gene and the rest for unknown reasons. D and trimming come from the DNA, and the V and J calls and clone size come from that table. This sample is represented by a few hundred thousand clones; roughly 85% of them were singletons. The top ten hold 3.8% of the sample.

Trimming costs V 5 bases and J 2 bases, and their ends lie 12 bases apart. The CDR3, from cysteine to phenylalanine, totals 14 residues. Of all the DNA, just the CDR3 is kept, 42 bases in frame from base 1. Looking up the germline V gene yields CDR1 KGHSH and CDR2 LQKENI. Participants in the prospective study were aged roughly 18 to 100 years, lived in approximately 26 United States geographic areas, and enrolled through a virtual design. In the prospective study, participants were assigned to cohorts based on the clinical history participants reported in a screening survey and a study questionnaire. Mobile phlebotomists in the prospective study collected whole blood, serum and a nasopharyngeal or oropharyngeal swab from every participant. Over a roughly two-month period, participants in the prospective study had the option of providing additional blood draws and questionnaires. Blood samples from the prospective study were shipped frozen or at room temperature prior to DNA extraction.

Comments on this clone: Which antigen it targets is not known. Per-nucleotide qualities are absent, and no much larger clonotype sits a single base away.

The receptor chain draws on TRBV18 and TRBJ1-1, with a tentative D gene TRBD1 over 5 matching bases. The source of this sequence is a woman between 40 and 50 years old with acute COVID-19. Sequencing input: PBMCs or T cells enriched from blood (not recorded which). CDR3 reads: CASSTTGRNTEAFF. The DNA sequence is given as TGTGCCAGCTCAACAACAGGACGCAACACTGAAGCTTTCTTT.